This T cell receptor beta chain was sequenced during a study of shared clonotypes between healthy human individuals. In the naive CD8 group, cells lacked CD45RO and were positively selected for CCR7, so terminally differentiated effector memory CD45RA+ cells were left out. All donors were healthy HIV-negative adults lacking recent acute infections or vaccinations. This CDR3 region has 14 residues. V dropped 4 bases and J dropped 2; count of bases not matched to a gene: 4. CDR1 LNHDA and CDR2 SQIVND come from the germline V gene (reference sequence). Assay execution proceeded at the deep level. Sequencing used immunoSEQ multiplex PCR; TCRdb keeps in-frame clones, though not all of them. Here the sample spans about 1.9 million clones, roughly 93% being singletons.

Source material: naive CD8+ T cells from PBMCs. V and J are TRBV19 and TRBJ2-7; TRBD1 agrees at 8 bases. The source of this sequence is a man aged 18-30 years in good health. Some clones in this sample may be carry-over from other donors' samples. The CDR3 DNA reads TGTGCCAGTAGTAAGGACAGGGAGACCTACGAGCAGTACTTC. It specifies CASSKDRETYEQYF.